This T cell receptor (beta chain) was recorded in a study of T cell clonotyping in hematopoietic cell transplantation. Study-level results: Graft donor and pretransplant recipient Inverse Simpson Index values predicted broader posttransplant TCR diversity. Without cell sorting, CD4 versus CD8 contributions remain unresolved.

Stated time point: recipient sample about 28 days before transplant, after cytoreduction. On this clone: What it binds is unknown.

Trimming took off 8 bases at V and 4 bases at J, with 8 bases between the two ends. Germline V gives CDR1 SGHAT, CDR2 FQDESV (reference sequence). The CDR3 is 11 amino acids. Using immunoSEQ multiplex PCR, the repertoire was profiled, and TCRdb retains in-frame clones only, with some absent. The profile shows several thousand clones, less than 90% of them singletons. This TCR came from a woman aged 60 to 75 with acute myeloid leukemia. Some clones in this sample may be carry-over from other donors' samples. The V call is TRBV11-1, the J call TRBJ1-1; D not resolved. The source was peripheral blood mononuclear cells, collected before stem cell transplant. CDR3 sequence: CASVPVTEAFF. The CDR3, as DNA: TGTGCCAGCGTCCCCGTCACTGAAGCTTTCTTT.